This T cell receptor beta chain originates from a study of T cell responses to AZD1222 COVID-19 vaccine. Study-level findings and limits: Receipt of two AZD1222 doses was followed by a rise in Spike-specific TCR breadth and depth. Distributed over spike, vaccine-associated CD4 TCRs predominated at 160-218 and 743-854.

TCRdb keeps only in-frame clones here, not all; method: immunoSEQ multiplex PCR. The sample contains around 200,000 clones, around 94% of which appear only once. CDR1 SGHNT and CDR2 YYREEE come from the germline V gene (reference sequence). This CDR3 contains 14 residues. V was pared by 5 bases and J by 5 bases, with 16 bases between. Doses given second, at about 4 or about 12 weeks, were pooled. Turning to this clone: Its antigen is as yet unknown.

This clonotype originated in an adult who received the AZD1222 COVID-19 vaccine. The sample consisted of peripheral blood, taken 28 days after the second AZD1222 dose. The J gene is TRBJ1-2, the V gene TRBV5-4; possible D gene TRBD1, 6 bases. For the CDR3, the DNA is TGTGCCAGCAGGATTACAGGGTCTCGTTATGGCTACACCTTC. This sequence encodes CASRITGSRYGYTF.